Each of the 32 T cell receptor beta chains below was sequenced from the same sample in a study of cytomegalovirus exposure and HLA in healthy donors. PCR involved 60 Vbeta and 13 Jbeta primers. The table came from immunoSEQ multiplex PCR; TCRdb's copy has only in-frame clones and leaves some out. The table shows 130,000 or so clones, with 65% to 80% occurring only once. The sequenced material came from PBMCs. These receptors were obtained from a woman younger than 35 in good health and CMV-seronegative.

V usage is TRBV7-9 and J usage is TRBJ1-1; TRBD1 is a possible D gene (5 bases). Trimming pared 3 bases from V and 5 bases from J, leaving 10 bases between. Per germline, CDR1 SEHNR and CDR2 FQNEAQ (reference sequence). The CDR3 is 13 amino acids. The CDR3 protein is CASSFGRQTEAFF. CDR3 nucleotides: TGTGCCAGCAGCTTCGGGCGACAGACTGAAGCTTTCTTT.

CDR3 nucleotides: TGCAGCGTTGCCCTGACAGGGGGCGAAGCTTTCTTT. Amino acid sequence: CSVALTGGEAFF. V gene TRBV29-1 combines with J gene TRBJ1-1; 10 positions match TRBD1. Germline V gene data show CDR1 as SQVTM and CDR2 as ANQGSEA. This CDR3 region has 12 residues. Trimming cost V 4 bases and J 8 bases; bases outside gene matches: 4.

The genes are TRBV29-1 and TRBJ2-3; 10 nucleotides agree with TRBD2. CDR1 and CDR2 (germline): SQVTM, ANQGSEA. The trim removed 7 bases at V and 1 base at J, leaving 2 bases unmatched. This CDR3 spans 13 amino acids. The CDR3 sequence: CSAGTSGTDTQYF. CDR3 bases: TGCAGCGCCGGGACTAGCGGCACAGATACGCAGTATTTT.

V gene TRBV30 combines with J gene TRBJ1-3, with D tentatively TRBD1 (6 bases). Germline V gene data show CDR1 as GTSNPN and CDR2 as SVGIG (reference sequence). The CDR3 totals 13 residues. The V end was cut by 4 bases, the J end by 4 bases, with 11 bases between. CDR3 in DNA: TGTGCCTGGAATACAGGGTGGGGAAACACCATATATTTT. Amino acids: CAWNTGWGNTIYF.

CDR3 sequence (DNA): TGTGCAAGTCGCTTAGCAGTCAGGGGGTGGGAGACCCAGTACTTC. It encodes CASRLAVRGWETQYF. This chain connects TRBV12-2 to TRBJ2-5; TRBD1, the table's D call, was not compared with the DNA. TRBV12-2 counts as a pseudogene. The CDR3 runs to 15 residues.

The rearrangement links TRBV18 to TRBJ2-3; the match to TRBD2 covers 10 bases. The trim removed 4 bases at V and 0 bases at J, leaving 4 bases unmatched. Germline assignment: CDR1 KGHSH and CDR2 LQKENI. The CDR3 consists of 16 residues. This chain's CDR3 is CASSRPSGRSTDTQYF. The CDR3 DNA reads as TGTGCCAGCTCACGACCTAGCGGGAGAAGCACAGATACGCAGTATTTT. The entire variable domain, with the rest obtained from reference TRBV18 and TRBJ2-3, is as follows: NAGVMQNPRHLVRRRGQEARLRCSPMKGHSHVYWYRQLPEEGLKFMVYLQKENIIDESGMPKERFSAEFPKEGPSILRIQQVVRGDSAAYFCASSRPSGRSTDTQYFGPGTRLTVL.

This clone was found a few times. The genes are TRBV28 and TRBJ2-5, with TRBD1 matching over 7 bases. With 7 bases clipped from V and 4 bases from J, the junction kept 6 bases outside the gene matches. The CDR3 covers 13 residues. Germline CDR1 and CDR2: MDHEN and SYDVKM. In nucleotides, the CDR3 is TGTGCCAGCAACATCGGGACAGCAGAGACCCAGTACTTC. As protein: CASNIGTAETQYF.

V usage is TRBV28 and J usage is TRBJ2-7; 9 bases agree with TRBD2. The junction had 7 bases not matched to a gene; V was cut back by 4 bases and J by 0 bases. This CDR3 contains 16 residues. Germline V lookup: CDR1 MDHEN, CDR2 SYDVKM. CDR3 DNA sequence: TGTGCCAGCAGTTCCCTTATAGCGGGAGCCTCCTACGAGCAGTACTTC. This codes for CASSSLIAGASYEQYF.

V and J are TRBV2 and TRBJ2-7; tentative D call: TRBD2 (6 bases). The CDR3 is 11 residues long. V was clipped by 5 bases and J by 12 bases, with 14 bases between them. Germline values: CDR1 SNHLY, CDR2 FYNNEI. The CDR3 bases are TGTGCCAGCAGTCCGGGACGCGGGGCGTACTTC. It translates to CASSPGRGAYF.

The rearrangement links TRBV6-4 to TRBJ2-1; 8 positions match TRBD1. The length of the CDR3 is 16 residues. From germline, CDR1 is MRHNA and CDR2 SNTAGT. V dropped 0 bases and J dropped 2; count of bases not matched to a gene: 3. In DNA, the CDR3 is TGTGCCAGCAGTGACTCGACAGGGGACCCCTACAATGAGCAGTTCTTC. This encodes CASSDSTGDPYNEQFF.

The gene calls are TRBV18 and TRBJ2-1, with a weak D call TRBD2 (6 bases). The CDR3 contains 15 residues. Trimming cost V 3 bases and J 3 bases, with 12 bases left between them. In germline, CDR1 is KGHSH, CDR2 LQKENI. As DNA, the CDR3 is TGTGCCAGCTCACCGAGAGCGGGTATCTACAATGAGCAGTTCTTC. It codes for CASSPRAGIYNEQFF.

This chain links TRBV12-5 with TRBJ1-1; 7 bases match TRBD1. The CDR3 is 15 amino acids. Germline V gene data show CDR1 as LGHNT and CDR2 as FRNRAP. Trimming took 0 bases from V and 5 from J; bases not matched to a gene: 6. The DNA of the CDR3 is TGTGCTAGTGGTTTGGTAACAGGGGAAAGGACTGAAGCTTTCTTT. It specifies CASGLVTGERTEAFF.

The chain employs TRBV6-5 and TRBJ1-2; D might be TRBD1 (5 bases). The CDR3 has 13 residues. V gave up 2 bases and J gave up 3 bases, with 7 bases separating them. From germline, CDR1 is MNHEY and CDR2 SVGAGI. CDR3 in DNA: TGTGCCAGCAGTTACAGCAGGGACTATGGCTACACCTTC. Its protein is CASSYSRDYGYTF.

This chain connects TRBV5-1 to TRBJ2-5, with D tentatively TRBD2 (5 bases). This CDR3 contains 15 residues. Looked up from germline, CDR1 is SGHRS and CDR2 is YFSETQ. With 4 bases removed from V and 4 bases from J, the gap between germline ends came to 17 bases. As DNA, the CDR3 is TGCGCCAGCAGCCCCAAACTTACTAGTTCAGAGACCCAGTACTTC. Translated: CASSPKLTSSETQYF.

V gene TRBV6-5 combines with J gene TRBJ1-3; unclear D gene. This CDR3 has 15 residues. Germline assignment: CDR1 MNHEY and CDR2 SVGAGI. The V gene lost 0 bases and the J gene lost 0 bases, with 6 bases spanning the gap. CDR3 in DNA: TGTGCCAGCAGTTACTCGAGAGGCTCTGGAAACACCATATATTTT. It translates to CASSYSRGSGNTIYF.

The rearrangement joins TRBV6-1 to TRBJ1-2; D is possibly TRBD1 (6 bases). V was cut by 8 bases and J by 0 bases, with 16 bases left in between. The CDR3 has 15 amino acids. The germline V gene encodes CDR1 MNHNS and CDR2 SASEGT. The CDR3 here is CASSDTGRANYGYTF. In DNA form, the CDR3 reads TGTGCCAGCTCGGACACAGGGAGAGCTAACTATGGCTACACCTTC.

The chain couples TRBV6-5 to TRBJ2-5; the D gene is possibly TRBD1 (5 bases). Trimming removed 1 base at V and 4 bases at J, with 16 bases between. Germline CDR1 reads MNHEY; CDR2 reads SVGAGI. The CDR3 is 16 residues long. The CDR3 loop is CASSYLGPGFGETQYF. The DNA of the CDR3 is TGTGCCAGCAGTTACTTGGGGCCAGGGTTCGGAGAGACCCAGTACTTC.

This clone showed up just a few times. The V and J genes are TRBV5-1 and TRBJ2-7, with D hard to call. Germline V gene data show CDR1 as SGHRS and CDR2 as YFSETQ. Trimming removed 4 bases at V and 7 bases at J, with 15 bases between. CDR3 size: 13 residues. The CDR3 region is CASSQTVVEEQYF. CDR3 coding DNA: TGCGCCAGCAGCCAAACGGTCGTCGAAGAGCAGTACTTC.

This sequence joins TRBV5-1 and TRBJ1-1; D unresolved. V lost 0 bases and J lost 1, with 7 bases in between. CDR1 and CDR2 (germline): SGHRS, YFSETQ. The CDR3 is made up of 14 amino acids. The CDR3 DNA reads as TGCGCCAGCAGCTTGGGCCCAGAGAACACTGAAGCTTTCTTT. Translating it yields CASSLGPENTEAFF.

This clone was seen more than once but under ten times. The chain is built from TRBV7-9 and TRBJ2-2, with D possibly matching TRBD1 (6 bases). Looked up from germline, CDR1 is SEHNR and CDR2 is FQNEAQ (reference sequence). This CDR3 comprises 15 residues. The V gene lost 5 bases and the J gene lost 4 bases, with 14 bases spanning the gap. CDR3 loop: CASSRNRVGTGELFF. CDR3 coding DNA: TGTGCCAGCAGCCGTAACAGGGTGGGCACCGGGGAGCTGTTTTTT.

The CDR3 sequence is CASSQDLMGQGKFGAEAFF. The CDR3 coding sequence is TGCGCCAGCAGCCAAGATTTAATGGGACAGGGCAAATTTGGCGCTGAAGCTTTCTTT. The chain recombines TRBV4-1 with TRBJ1-1; 9 bases fit TRBD1. Germline V gives CDR1 MGHRA, CDR2 YSYEKL. V gave up 0 bases and J gave up 6 bases; unmatched junction bases: 17. This CDR3 has 19 residues.

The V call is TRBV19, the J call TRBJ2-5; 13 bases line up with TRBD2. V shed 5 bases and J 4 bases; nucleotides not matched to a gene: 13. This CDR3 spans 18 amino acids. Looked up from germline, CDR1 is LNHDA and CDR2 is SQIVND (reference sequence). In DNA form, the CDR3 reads TGTGCCAGTAGTCGAAGGAGGAGGACTAGCGGGGGCGGAGAGACCCAGTACTTC. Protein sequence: CASSRRRRTSGGGETQYF. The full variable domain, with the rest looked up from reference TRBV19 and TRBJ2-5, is DGGITQSPKYLFRKEGQNVTLSCEQNLNHDAMYWYRQDPGQGLRLIYYSQIVNDFQKGDIAEGYSVSREKKESFPLTVTSAQKNPTAFYLCASSRRRRTSGGGETQYFGPGTRLLVL.

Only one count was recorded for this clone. This CDR3 reads CASSPGQGTYQPQHF. The CDR3 bases are TGTGCCAGCAGCCCCGGACAGGGGACGTATCAGCCCCAGCATTTT. V usage is TRBV6-5 and J usage is TRBJ1-5; the match to TRBD1 covers 9 bases. The CDR3 length is 15 residues. V was pared by 6 bases and J by 5 bases, with 8 bases of the junction left unmatched. CDR1 MNHEY and CDR2 SVGAGI come from the germline V gene.

The CDR3 spells CASSRTGGSYEQYF. The CDR3 bases are TGTGCCAGCAGCCGGACAGGGGGTAGTTACGAGCAGTACTTC. The gene calls are TRBV27 and TRBJ2-7, with 10 nucleotides matching TRBD1. The CDR3 totals 14 residues. V was pared by 6 bases and J by 4 bases, with 6 bases of the junction left unmatched. Germline V gene sequence: CDR1 MNHEY, CDR2 SMNVEV (reference sequence).

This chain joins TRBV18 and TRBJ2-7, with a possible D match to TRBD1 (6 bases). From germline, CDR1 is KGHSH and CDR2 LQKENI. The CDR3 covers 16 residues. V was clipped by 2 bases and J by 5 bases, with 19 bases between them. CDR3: CASSPDNRDIRDEQYF. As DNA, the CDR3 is TGTGCCAGCTCACCAGACAACAGGGACATCCGTGACGAGCAGTACTTC.

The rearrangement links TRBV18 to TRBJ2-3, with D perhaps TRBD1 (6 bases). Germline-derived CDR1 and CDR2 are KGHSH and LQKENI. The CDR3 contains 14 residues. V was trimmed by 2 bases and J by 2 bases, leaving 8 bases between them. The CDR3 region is CASSPGQNTDTQYF. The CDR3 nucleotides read TGTGCCAGCTCACCAGGACAGAACACAGATACGCAGTATTTT.

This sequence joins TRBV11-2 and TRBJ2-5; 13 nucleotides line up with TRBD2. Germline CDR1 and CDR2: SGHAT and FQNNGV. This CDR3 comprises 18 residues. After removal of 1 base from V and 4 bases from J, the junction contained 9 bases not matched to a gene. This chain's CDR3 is CASSLAPGLAGVRETQYF. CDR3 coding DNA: TGTGCCAGCAGCTTAGCCCCAGGACTAGCGGGAGTCCGAGAGACCCAGTACTTC.

As DNA, the CDR3 is TGTGCCAGCAGTACTAGCGGACTTACAGATACGCAGTATTTT. Translation gives CASSTSGLTDTQYF. The chain combines TRBV6-4 with TRBJ2-3, with 8 bases identical to TRBD2. The CDR3 extends over 14 amino acids. V was clipped by 5 bases and J by 3 bases; unmatched bases: 4. CDR1 is MRHNA, CDR2 SNTAGT, per germline.

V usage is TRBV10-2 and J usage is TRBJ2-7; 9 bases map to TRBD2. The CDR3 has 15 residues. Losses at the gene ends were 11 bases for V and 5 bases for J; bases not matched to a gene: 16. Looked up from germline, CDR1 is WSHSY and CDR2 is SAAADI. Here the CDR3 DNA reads TGCGCCGGGAGTAGCCAAGGCGGGAGGGCCCACGAGCAGTACTTC. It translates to CAGSSQGGRAHEQYF.

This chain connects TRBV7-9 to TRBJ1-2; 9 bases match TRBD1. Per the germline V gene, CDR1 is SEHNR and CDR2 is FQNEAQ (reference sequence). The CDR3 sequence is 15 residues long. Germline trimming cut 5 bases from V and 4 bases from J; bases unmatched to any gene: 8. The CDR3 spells CASSLNRGHGYGYTF. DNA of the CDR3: TGTGCCAGCAGCCTTAACAGGGGGCACGGCTATGGCTACACCTTC. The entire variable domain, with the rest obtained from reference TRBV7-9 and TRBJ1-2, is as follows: DTGVSQNPRHKITKRGQNVTFRCDPISEHNRLYWYRQTLGQGPEFLTYFQNEAQLEKSRLLSDRFSAERPKGSFSTLEIQRTEQGDSAMYLCASSLNRGHGYGYTFGSGTRLTVV.

CDR3 sequence reads: CASNPPGTYNEQFF. CDR3 DNA sequence: TGTGCCAGCAACCCTCCGGGGACCTACAATGAGCAGTTCTTC. The J gene is TRBJ2-1, the V gene TRBV2; perhaps TRBD2 as D (5 bases). The CDR3 is 14 amino acids. Trimming pared 7 bases from V and 2 bases from J, leaving 12 bases between. Germline CDR1 is SNHLY and CDR2 is FYNNEI.

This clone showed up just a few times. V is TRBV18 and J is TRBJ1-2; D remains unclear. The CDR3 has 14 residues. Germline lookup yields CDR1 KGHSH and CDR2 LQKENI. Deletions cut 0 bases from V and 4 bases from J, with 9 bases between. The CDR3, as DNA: TGTGCCAGCTCACCACCCGCAGCTAGCTATGGCTACACCTTC. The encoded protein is CASSPPAASYGYTF.